One and the same sample provided the 8 T cell receptor beta chains below, sequenced in a study of cytomegalovirus exposure and HLA in healthy donors. 13 Jbeta primers and 60 Vbeta primers were used for the PCR. Only in-frame clones appear in the TCRdb table, and some are missing; sequencing was by immunoSEQ multiplex PCR. Of some 140,000 clones listed, about 80% are singletons. Sequencing used PBMCs. The receptors shown here come from a man aged 25 to 40 in good health and CMV-seropositive.

This chain links TRBV19 with TRBJ2-7; perhaps TRBD2 as D (6 bases). The CDR3 extends over 16 amino acids. Germline lookup yields CDR1 LNHDA and CDR2 SQIVND (reference sequence). Deletions cut 5 bases from V and 2 bases from J, with 19 bases between. CDR3: CASSLGRSGEAYEQYF. CDR3 bases: TGTGCCAGTAGTTTGGGCCGTAGCGGAGAGGCCTACGAGCAGTACTTC. Combining the CDR3 with reference TRBV19 and TRBJ2-7 gives the whole variable domain DGGITQSPKYLFRKEGQNVTLSCEQNLNHDAMYWYRQDPGQGLRLIYYSQIVNDFQKGDIAEGYSVSREKKESFPLTVTSAQKNPTAFYLCASSLGRSGEAYEQYFGPGTRLTVT.

J is TRBJ2-7 and V is TRBV10-3; 7 nucleotides line up with TRBD1. This CDR3 has 13 amino acids. Germline V gene lookup returns CDR1 ENHRY and CDR2 SYGVKD. The V gene end was trimmed by 4 bases and the J gene end by 4 bases; junction bases not matched to a gene: 4. CDR3 region: CAISGDRRYEQYF. Written as DNA, the CDR3 is TGTGCCATCAGTGGGGACAGACGATACGAGCAGTACTTC.

The CDR3 region is CASSVDDSGTEAFF. The CDR3 coding sequence is TGCGCCAGCAGCGTCGATGATTCAGGCACTGAAGCTTTCTTT. The rearrangement joins TRBV5-1 to TRBJ1-1, with D unresolved. Trimming took off 4 bases at V and 4 bases at J, with 14 bases between the two ends. The germline V gene has CDR1 SGHRS and CDR2 YFSETQ. This CDR3 region has 14 residues. Full variable domain (rest looked up from reference TRBV5-1 and TRBJ1-1): KAGVTQTPRYLIKTRGQQVTLSCSPISGHRSVSWYQQTPGQGLQFLFEYFSETQRNKGNFPGRFSGRQFSNSRSEMNVSTLELGDSALYLCASSVDDSGTEAFFGQGTRLTVV.

This chain joins TRBV7-2 and TRBJ2-1; D gene uncertain. CDR3 length: 15 amino acids. Trimming took off 1 base at V and 0 bases at J, with 7 bases between the two ends. Germline V gene sequence: CDR1 SGHTA, CDR2 FQGNSA. In nucleotides, the CDR3 is TGTGCCAGCAGCTTAGACCAGGTCTCCTACAATGAGCAGTTCTTC. This codes for CASSLDQVSYNEQFF.

The chain's CDR3 is CASSHTTGSGELFF. In nucleotides, the CDR3 is TGTGCCAGCAGCCATACGACAGGGTCCGGGGAGCTGTTTTTT. The J gene is TRBJ2-2, the V gene TRBV11-3; TRBD1 aligns across 7 bases. V lost 5 bases to trimming and J lost 6 bases; unmatched junction nucleotides: 6. The V gene's germline CDR1 is SGHNT and CDR2 YENEEA. CDR3 length: 14 residues.

The chain links TRBV30 to TRBJ1-5; maybe TRBD1 (5 bases). Germline V lookup: CDR1 GTSNPN, CDR2 SVGIG (reference sequence). The V gene lost 2 bases and the J gene lost 12 bases, with 11 bases spanning the gap. The CDR3 has 11 residues. The CDR3: CAWSLSQVQHF. For the CDR3, the DNA is TGTGCCTGGAGTTTATCACAGGTCCAGCATTTT.

This clone was seen a single time. CDR3 amino acids: CASSVQNNQPQHF. CDR3 coding DNA: TGTGCCAGCAGTGTGCAGAACAATCAGCCCCAGCATTTT. The chain uses TRBV2 and TRBJ1-5; no reliable D call. The CDR3 is 13 amino acids. V lost 4 bases and J 3 bases, leaving 7 bases between the germline ends. Looked up from germline, CDR1 is SNHLY and CDR2 is FYNNEI.

CDR3 nucleotides: TGTGCCAGCAGCCACCTGACAGGGCTTGGGGCCAACGTCCTGACTTTC. Translation: CASSHLTGLGANVLTF. The chain has TRBV7-2 and TRBJ2-6; the match to TRBD1 covers 7 bases. The V segment lost 5 bases and the J segment 3 bases; nucleotides outside the gene matches: 7. Germline assignment: CDR1 SGHTA and CDR2 FQGNSA. This CDR3 is built from 16 residues.